This TCR beta chain was recorded in a study of T cell responses to AZD1222 COVID-19 vaccine. Study in general: Second-dose recipients at about 4 or about 12 weeks were treated as one pooled group.

The V gene's germline CDR1 is ENHRY and CDR2 SYGVKD. Trimming shortened V by 6 bases and J by 2 bases, and 8 bases separated the two germline ends. The CDR3 contains 13 residues. This clone occurred once. No antigen is known for it. Clones were read by immunoSEQ multiplex PCR, and TCRdb kept only the in-frame ones, dropping some. In the table there are about 110,000 clones, approximately 91% of which are singletons. Findings and limits, study-wide: It was only after the peak T cell response that any repertoires were sampled. The study reported that nearly half of spike-specific TCRs target unmutated variant regions.

Source: peripheral blood, taken on day 0 of AZD1222 vaccination. This chain links TRBV10-3 with TRBJ1-5, with D possibly TRBD1 on 5 matching bases. This receptor was taken from an adult in good health. CDR3 amino acids: CAISAGRNQPQHF. CDR3 coding DNA: TGTGCCATCAGCGCAGGGCGCAATCAGCCCCAGCATTTT.